Sequencing of this T cell receptor (beta chain) was carried out in a study of shared clonotypes between healthy human individuals. The CDR3 consists of 12 residues. From germline, CDR1 is MDHEN and CDR2 SYDVKM. V gave up 4 bases and J gave up 7 bases, with 10 bases separating them. This clone was seen just once. The test was conducted at deep level. Sorted-subset replicate PCRs used 150 to 200 ng of genomic DNA. This amount corresponded to 30,000 to 35,000 T cell genomes. The protocol was immunoSEQ multiplex PCR, while the TCRdb copy is restricted to in-frame clones and leaves out a portion. The sample records around 2.5 million clones, roughly 93% being singletons.

The origin of this receptor is a man younger than 30 in good health. Some clones in this sample may be carry-over from other donors' samples. V and J are TRBV28 and TRBJ1-1; unclear D gene. The sequenced material came from naive CD4+ T cells from PBMCs. Subset in this sample: CD45RA+ positively selected. Here the CDR3 DNA reads TGTGCCAGCAGTTCCCTAGGGAGTGAAGCTTTCTTT. Translating gives CASSSLGSEAFF.